The 15 T cell receptor beta chains below were found in one sample sequenced in a study of blood T cell repertoires in COVID-19. Sequencing was performed with immunoSEQ multiplex PCR; in TCRdb, only in-frame clones are kept and a portion is missing. The data hold around 63,000 clones, with 80% to 90% observed a single time. Input material: peripheral blood. The receptors were sampled from a woman older than 75 with acute or convalescent COVID-19.

The CDR3 region has the DNA TGTGCCAGCTCACCGGGACAGGGCAAGAATGGCTACACCTTC. The encoded protein is CASSPGQGKNGYTF. V is TRBV18 and J is TRBJ1-2; 9 bases are shared with TRBD1. CDR3 length equals 14 residues. Unmatched junction bases numbered 5, after V lost 3 bases and J lost 6 bases. CDR1 is KGHSH, CDR2 LQKENI, per germline. Full variable domain (outside the CDR3, taken from reference TRBV18 and TRBJ1-2): NAGVMQNPRHLVRRRGQEARLRCSPMKGHSHVYWYRQLPEEGLKFMVYLQKENIIDESGMPKERFSAEFPKEGPSILRIQQVVRGDSAAYFCASSPGQGKNGYTFGSGTRLTVV.

The rearrangement uses TRBV28 and TRBJ1-2, with 11 nucleotides matching TRBD1. The J segment lost 4 bases and the V segment lost 5 bases, leaving 6 bases of the junction unmatched. This CDR3 has 15 amino acids. Per the germline V gene, CDR1 is MDHEN and CDR2 is SYDVKM. The CDR3 sequence is CASSPGTGGGYGYTF. In nucleotides, the CDR3 is TGTGCCAGCAGTCCTGGGACAGGGGGAGGCTATGGCTACACCTTC.

V and J are TRBV19 and TRBJ1-4, with 7 bases matching TRBD1. Trimming took 5 bases from V and 3 from J; bases not matched to a gene: 9. This CDR3 contains 16 residues. Germline loops: CDR1 LNHDA, CDR2 SQIVND (reference sequence). CDR3 amino acids: CASSDPRTGANEKLFF. As DNA, the CDR3 is TGTGCCAGTAGTGACCCGAGGACAGGAGCTAATGAAAAACTGTTTTTT.

This chain joins TRBV7-9 and TRBJ2-3, with D possibly TRBD2 on 6 matching bases. This CDR3 comprises 11 residues. Germline V CDR1 and CDR2: SEHNR, FQNEAQ (reference sequence). The germline V and J ends were trimmed by 5 bases and 6 bases, with 6 bases remaining between them. CDR3 region: CASSRGDTQYF. In DNA, the CDR3 is TGTGCCAGCAGCCGGGGGGATACGCAGTATTTT.

V gene TRBV3-1 (or the pseudogene TRBV3-2) combines with J gene TRBJ1-5; possibly TRBD1 for D (5 bases). Per germline, CDR1 LGHDT and CDR2 YNNKEL (reference sequence). CDR3 size: 14 residues. Trimming shortened V by 4 bases and J by 0 bases, and 7 bases separated the two germline ends. The DNA for the CDR3 is TGTGCCAGCAGCCTCAGGGATAGCAATCAGCCCCAGCATTTT. Amino acids: CASSLRDSNQPQHF.

The CDR3 sequence is CASESEETQYF. In DNA form, the CDR3 reads TGTGCCTCGGAAAGCGAAGAGACCCAGTACTTC. The rearrangement links TRBV6-6 to TRBJ2-5; unclear D gene. The CDR3 is made up of 11 amino acids. The ends were cut back, 11 bases at V and 3 bases at J, with 10 bases in the middle. Germline values: CDR1 MNHNY, CDR2 SVGAGI (reference sequence).

The CDR3 here is CASGSGTSTGELFF. The CDR3 nucleotides read TGTGCCAGCGGATCCGGGACTTCTACCGGGGAGCTGTTTTTT. V usage is TRBV27 and J usage is TRBJ2-2, with a tentative D call TRBD2 (6 bases). CDR1 and CDR2 from the germline V gene are MNHEY and SMNVEV (reference sequence). The CDR3 loop spans 14 amino acids. V lost 8 bases to trimming and J lost 5 bases, with 15 bases between them.

J is TRBJ1-3 and V is TRBV6-5, with 8 bases identical to TRBD1. The CDR3 length is 13 residues. Germline loops: CDR1 MNHEY, CDR2 SVGAGI. Trimming removed 5 bases from V and 8 bases from J; junction bases left unmatched: 5. The CDR3 sequence is CASSRDRGDTIYF. The CDR3 DNA reads as TGTGCCAGCAGTCGCGACAGGGGAGACACCATATATTTT.

J is TRBJ1-6 and V is TRBV7-8, with 8 bases matching TRBD1. Germline V gene sequence: CDR1 SGHVS, CDR2 FQNEAQ. Trimming at V came to 5 bases and at J to 5 bases, leaving 5 bases not matched to a gene. The CDR3 length is 15 residues. CDR3 in DNA: TGTGCCAGCAGCCCCGGGACAGGCAATAATTCACCCCTCCACTTT. Its translation: CASSPGTGNNSPLHF.

The chain joins TRBV6-2 or TRBV6-3 to TRBJ2-2; 10 nucleotides line up with TRBD1. Trimming removed 4 bases from V and 4 bases from J; junction bases left unmatched: 6. There are 16 residues in the CDR3. CDR1 and CDR2 from the germline V gene are MNHEY and SVGEGT. The CDR3 DNA follows: TGTGCCAGCAGTTCGACAGGGGGCGGCGGCACCGGGGAGCTGTTTTTT. Its translation: CASSSTGGGGTGELFF.

V gene TRBV2 combines with J gene TRBJ2-7; the match to TRBD2 covers 8 bases. V gave up 6 bases and J gave up 6 bases; unmatched junction bases: 13. CDR1 and CDR2 (germline): SNHLY, FYNNEI. The CDR3 extends over 15 amino acids. The CDR3 here is CASRQEAGVRSEQYF. The CDR3 DNA follows: TGTGCCAGCAGACAGGAAGCGGGAGTAAGAAGCGAGCAGTACTTC.

This chain uses TRBV11-2 with TRBJ1-4; D uncertain. Germline assignment: CDR1 SGHAT and CDR2 FQNNGV. Trimming shortened V by 1 base and J by 3 bases, and 9 bases separated the two germline ends. This CDR3 contains 15 residues. CDR3 in amino acids: CASSLGGLANEKLFF. The DNA for the CDR3 is TGTGCCAGCAGCTTAGGAGGGTTGGCTAATGAAAAACTGTTTTTT.

V and J are TRBV6-2 or TRBV6-3 and TRBJ1-1; tentative D call: TRBD1 (6 bases). Trimming stripped 6 bases from V and 0 bases from J, with 14 bases between. Per the germline V gene, CDR1 is MNHEY and CDR2 is SVGEGT. The CDR3 spans 15 residues. DNA for the CDR3: TGTGCCAGCAGCACAGGGAGTTTGTTGAACACTGAAGCTTTCTTT. Protein: CASSTGSLLNTEAFF.

The count of this clone is one. CDR3 amino acids: CASSSDPTLNTEAFF. The DNA for the CDR3 is TGTGCCAGCAGTTCCGACCCGACATTGAACACTGAAGCTTTCTTT. V gene TRBV6-6 combines with J gene TRBJ1-1, with no clear D. V gave up 4 bases and J gave up 0 bases, with 12 bases separating them. Per the germline V gene, CDR1 is MNHNY and CDR2 is SVGAGI (reference sequence). The CDR3 covers 15 residues.

The chain employs TRBV2 and TRBJ2-3, with 10 positions matching TRBD2. Germline lookup yields CDR1 SNHLY and CDR2 FYNNEI. After removal of 11 bases from V and 4 bases from J, the junction contained 9 bases not matched to a gene. CDR3 length equals 14 residues. The CDR3 reads CASGAGGPADTQYF. CDR3 sequence (DNA): TGTGCCTCCGGAGCGGGGGGGCCAGCAGATACGCAGTATTTT.